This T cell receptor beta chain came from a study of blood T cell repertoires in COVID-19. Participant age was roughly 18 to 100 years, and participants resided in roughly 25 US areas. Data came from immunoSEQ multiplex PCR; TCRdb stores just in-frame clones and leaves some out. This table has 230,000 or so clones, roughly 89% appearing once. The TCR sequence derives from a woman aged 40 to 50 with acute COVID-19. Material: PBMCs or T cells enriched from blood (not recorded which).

The CDR3 bases are TGCGCCAGCTCACGGGGCGGGGACCTTGGGCAGAAATCTAACTATGGCTACACCTTC. Translated: CASSRGGDLGQKSNYGYTF. The V and J genes are TRBV4-1 and TRBJ1-2; a weak D match, TRBD1 (5 bases). Germline V gene data show CDR1 as MGHRA and CDR2 as YSYEKL. Between the trimmed V and J ends, which lost 8 bases and 0 bases, there was a span of 28 bases. The CDR3 runs 19 residues.